Listed below are T cell receptor beta chains from one sample, sequenced in a study of T cell responses to AZD1222 COVID-19 vaccine. Method: immunoSEQ multiplex PCR; TCRdb's copy keeps in-frame clones and lacks some. The sample has 80,000 or so clones, about 84% seen once. Sequenced material: peripheral blood, taken on day 0 of AZD1222 vaccination. The source of these receptors is an adult in good health. Both conserved end residues are trimmed from each CDR3. Fields, in order: V gene, CDR3 protein.

TRBV7-2,ASSLVGGQANQPQH
TRBV19,ASSTAHSSHEQY
TRBV7-3,ASSSYFDTEAF
TRBV5-1,ASRAVRDGYT
TRBV29-1,SVEPLTGREQF
TRBV7-9,ASSLILGLAGGNEQF
TRBV7-9,ASSLGTGANNEKLF
TRBV30,AWSHPPGGRELF
TRBV5-1,ASAVGGGAAEQF
TRBV6-5,ASNFNSYNSPLH
TRBV6-1,ASSEMLGGLRGNEQF
TRBV6-5,ASSYRVTAFNEKLF
TRBV30,AWRGTGGNEKLF
TRBV13,ASSLGEKLF
TRBV14,ASSQDWRDSLNTEAF
TRBV4-1,ASSQGTSGGALQTQY
TRBV2,ASSEDRVNYEQY
TRBV18,ASSHNRGEGTEAF
TRBV9,ASSRGFGGNQPQH
TRBV3-1/TRBV3-2,ASSQAEGVPYNSPLH
TRBV7-9,ASSPRTGMNTEAF
TRBV27,ASSLSWEIGNEQF
TRBV12-1,ASSFALEDGKSNQPQH
TRBV2,ASRTLGGVNNEQF
TRBV2,ASQGVGNYGYT
TRBV3-1/TRBV3-2,ASSFGGTSGANVLT
TRBV18,ASSPRAAGNEQF
TRBV5-4,ASSLLFTDTQY
TRBV6-6,ASSPRGQGPTDTQY
TRBV27,ASSLARGSPLH
TRBV19,ASSMWLAGNNEQF
TRBV4-1,ASSRRTEGGELF
TRBV6-5,ASSYSQGSRRTEAF
TRBV7-2,ASSFTGTPSYNEQF
TRBV7-8,ASSLAVVGRDSYEQY
TRBV19,ASSTTVPSSYEQY
TRBV9,ASSVGGGTGELF
TRBV7-8,ASSLSYEQY
TRBV3-1/TRBV3-2,ASSQESANPIQY
TRBV10-3,AIGTATNYGYT
TRBV19,ASSPGAYPLDTEAF
TRBV6-1,ASSELAGAQDTQY
TRBV7-2,ASSPQGSFYEQY
TRBV7-3,ASSIAPRRGNNNEQF
TRBV19,ASSMIRGEKLF
TRBV2,ASKDRVLAGGLETQY
TRBV7-2,ASSRPALAGRWDTDTQY
TRBV2,ASIPAEKNTEAF
TRBV27,ASSSQVSYEQY
TRBV4-1,ASSQETYNEQF
TRBV14,ASSQSPGLGFSGELF
TRBV24-1,ATSDRHANYGYT
TRBV27,ASAPRNLFRDPGYGYT
TRBV7-2,ASSLIAGGSYNEQF